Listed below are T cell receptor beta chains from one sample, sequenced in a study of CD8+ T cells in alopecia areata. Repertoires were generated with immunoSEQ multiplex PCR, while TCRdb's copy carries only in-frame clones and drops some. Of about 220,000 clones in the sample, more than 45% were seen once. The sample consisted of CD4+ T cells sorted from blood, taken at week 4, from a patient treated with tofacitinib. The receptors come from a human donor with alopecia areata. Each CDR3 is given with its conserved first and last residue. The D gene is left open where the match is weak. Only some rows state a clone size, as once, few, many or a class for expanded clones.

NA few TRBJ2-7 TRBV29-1 CSADRDTEQYF TGCAGCGCCGACCGGGACACCGAGCAGTACTTC
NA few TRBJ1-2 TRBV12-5 CASGLGLIYTF TGTGCTAGTGGTTTGGGTCTCATCTACACCTTC
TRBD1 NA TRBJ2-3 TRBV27 CASSWDRGTDTQYF TGTGCCAGCAGTTGGGACAGGGGAACAGATACGCAGTATTTT
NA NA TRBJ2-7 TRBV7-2 CASSPRGAGPYEQYF TGTGCCAGCAGCCCCCGGGGGGCGGGGCCCTACGAGCAGTACTTC
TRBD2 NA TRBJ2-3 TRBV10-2 CASSGASGGVYTDTQYF TGCGCCAGCAGTGGAGCTAGCGGGGGGGTTTACACAGATACGCAGTATTTT
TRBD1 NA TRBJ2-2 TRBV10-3 CATWDSNTGELFF TGTGCCACCTGGGACAGCAACACCGGGGAGCTGTTTTTT
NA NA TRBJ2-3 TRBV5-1 CASSLVGGGLTDTQYF TGCGCCAGCAGCTTGGTTGGCGGGGGCCTAACAGATACGCAGTATTTT
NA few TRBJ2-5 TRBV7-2 CASSLGYRAETQYF TGTGCCAGCAGCTTAGGGTACAGGGCAGAGACCCAGTACTTC
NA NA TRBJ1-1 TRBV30 CAWTVSRTEAFF TGTGCCTGGACAGTTAGCCGCACTGAAGCTTTCTTT
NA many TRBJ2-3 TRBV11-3 CASSHTTRTSRIADTQYF TGTGCCAGCAGCCACACGACCCGTACTAGCAGAATAGCAGATACGCAGTATTTT
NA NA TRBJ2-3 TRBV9 CASSVDRNTDTQYF TGTGCCAGCAGCGTAGACAGAAACACAGATACGCAGTATTTT
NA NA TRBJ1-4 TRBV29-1 CSVELSEKLFF TGCAGCGTTGAGCTTTCTGAAAAACTGTTTTTT
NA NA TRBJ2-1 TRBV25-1 CASSDPGGLRGNEQFF TGTGCCAGCAGTGACCCGGGTGGACTCAGGGGCAATGAGCAGTTCTTC
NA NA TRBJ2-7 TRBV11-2 CASSLYYEQYF TGTGCCAGCAGCCTGTACTACGAGCAGTACTTC
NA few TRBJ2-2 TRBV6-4 CASSEELGGGELFF TGTGCCAGCAGTGAGGAATTAGGAGGCGGGGAGCTGTTTTTT
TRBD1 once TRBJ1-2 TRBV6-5 CASRRTGYGYTF TGTGCCAGCAGGCGGACAGGCTATGGCTACACCTTC
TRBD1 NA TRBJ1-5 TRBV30 CAWSVRQGANQPQHF TGTGCCTGGAGTGTACGGCAGGGGGCTAATCAGCCCCAGCATTTT
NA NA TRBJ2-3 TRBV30 CAWRAGVTDTQYF TGTGCCTGGAGGGCAGGGGTCACAGATACGCAGTATTTT
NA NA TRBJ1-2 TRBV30 CAWSDPPHGYTF TGTGCCTGGTCGGACCCGCCTCATGGCTACACCTTC
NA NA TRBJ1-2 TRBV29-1 CSVGGNNYGYTF TGCAGCGTTGGGGGAAATAACTATGGCTACACCTTC
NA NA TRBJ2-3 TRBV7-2 CASSLVADTQYF TGTGCCAGCAGCTTAGTCGCAGATACGCAGTATTTT
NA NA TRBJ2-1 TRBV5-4 CASRPKRVHSYNEQFF TGTGCCAGCAGACCCAAGCGGGTCCACTCCTACAATGAGCAGTTCTTC
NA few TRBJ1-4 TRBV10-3 CAIQRSPNEKLFF TGTGCCATCCAGAGGTCCCCTAATGAAAAACTGTTTTTT